The sequence of this T cell receptor (beta chain) was determined in a study of long-term antiretroviral therapy in people with HIV. V was cut by 0 bases and J by 0 bases, with 10 bases left in between. Germline V gene lookup returns CDR1 SGDLS and CDR2 YYNGEE. The CDR3 contains 15 residues. The authors ran the immunoSEQ assay, v3.0, at survey level. The method was immunoSEQ multiplex PCR; TCRdb's version includes in-frame clones alone and lacks a portion of them. The table shows roughly 33,000 clones, with around three quarters occurring only once. The chain uses TRBV9 and TRBJ2-7; D uncertain. The receptor's source is a woman aged 45-65 years with HIV. Sequencing used unsorted PBMCs, obtained 2 years after starting antiretroviral therapy. The CDR3 loop reads CASSVGPPASYEQYF. The CDR3 DNA follows: TGTGCCAGCAGCGTAGGCCCCCCAGCCTCCTACGAGCAGTACTTC.